The rows below give T cell receptor beta chains drawn from one sample of a study of cytomegalovirus exposure and HLA in healthy donors. The table came from immunoSEQ multiplex PCR; TCRdb's copy has only in-frame clones and leaves some out. The sample has 150,000 to 200,000 clones, about 80% seen once. The sequenced sample consisted of PBMCs. Source of these receptors: a girl aged 5 to 17 in good health and CMV-seropositive. CDR3s include the opening cysteine and the closing phenylalanine or tryptophan. D genes are given only for firm matches. Rows give clone size only sometimes, using once, few, many, or a class for an expanded clone.

>TRBJ1-2|once|TRBV6-1|TRBD1
TGTGCCAGCAGGGACAGGGGAGTCCCTAACTATGGCTACACCTTC
CASRDRGVPNYGYTF
>TRBJ2-5|few|TRBV9|TRBD2
TGTGCCAGCAGCTCTTCCACCGGGACTAGCGGGGGGGAGAGCTACCAAGAGACCCAGTACTTC
CASSSSTGTSGGESYQETQYF
>TRBJ2-7|once|TRBV30|-
TGTGCCTGGAGTCTTGGCAACTACGAGCAGTACTTC
CAWSLGNYEQYF
>TRBJ2-5|-|TRBV29-1|TRBD2
TGCAGCGCCACGGGGGGAAGGAAAAGCCAAGAGACCCAGTACTTC
CSATGGRKSQETQYF
>TRBJ2-1|-|TRBV19|-
TGTGCCAGTAGTATAGACTACCTGAATGAGCAGTTCTTC
CASSIDYLNEQFF
>TRBJ2-5|-|TRBV6-1|TRBD2
TGTGCCAGCACTAGCGGGAGGCCAGAGACCCAGTACTTC
CASTSGRPETQYF
>TRBJ2-7|-|TRBV11-2|-
TGTGCCAGCAGCTTAGGAGCCCACTACGAGCAGTACTTC
CASSLGAHYEQYF
>TRBJ1-1|-|TRBV30|TRBD1
TGTGCCTCTCGCAGGGGGCGGACTGAAGCTTTCTTT
CASRRGRTEAFF
>TRBJ1-1|few|TRBV10-3|TRBD1
TGTGCCATCGGGGACAGGGGGAACACTGAAGCTTTCTTT
CAIGDRGNTEAFF
>TRBJ2-7|-|TRBV19|TRBD1
TGTGCCAGTAGTCCCCGCCCTTGGACAGGGGGCGACGCCTACGAGCAGTACTTC
CASSPRPWTGGDAYEQYF
>TRBJ2-3|-|TRBV19|TRBD1
TGTGCCAGTAGTAACGGACAGGACATGGGAGATACGCAGTATTTT
CASSNGQDMGDTQYF
>TRBJ1-5|-|TRBV2|-
TGTGCCAGCAGTGGGCAGGTACGCAATCAGCCCCAGCATTTT
CASSGQVRNQPQHF
>TRBJ1-2|-|TRBV6-5|-
TGTGCCAGCAGTTACTCGGGTCGGAGGGATTCCTATGGCTACACCTTC
CASSYSGRRDSYGYTF
>TRBJ1-4|-|TRBV7-2|-
TGTGCCAGCAGCTTACTTACAGGCCAAAAACTGTTTTTT
CASSLLTGQKLFF
>TRBJ1-1|few|TRBV30|TRBD1
TGTGCCTGGAGTGCCACGGGACAGGGGGAGGGTGTGTGG
CAWSATGQGEGVW
>TRBJ1-2|-|TRBV30|TRBD1
TGTGCCTGGAAAGACAGGGCTTCTGGGAACTATGGCTACACCTTC
CAWKDRASGNYGYTF
>TRBJ2-7|-|TRBV5-1|TRBD1
TGCGCCAGCAGCCCGACAGGGGGTAAAACCTACGAGCAGTACTTC
CASSPTGGKTYEQYF
>TRBJ1-2|-|TRBV10-3|TRBD1
TGTGCCATCAGTGAGTTCCGGACAGGGGCTAACTATGGCTACACCTTC
CAISEFRTGANYGYTF
>TRBJ2-5|-|TRBV28|TRBD1
TGTGCCAGCAGTTTTATTTTGGAGGCGACAGGGGTAGAGACCCAGTACTTC
CASSFILEATGVETQYF
>TRBJ2-1|few|TRBV10-1|-
TGCGCCAGCAGTGAAGGACACGAAGATGAGCAGTTCTTC
CASSEGHEDEQFF
>TRBJ1-5|-|TRBV6-6|TRBD1
TGTGCCAGCAGTTACGGTGGGACAGGGAATCAGCCCCAGCATTTT
CASSYGGTGNQPQHF
>TRBJ1-1|-|TRBV28|-
TGTGCCAATCCTCCGGGTCTGAACACTGAAGCTTTCTTT
CANPPGLNTEAFF
>TRBJ2-1|-|TRBV2|TRBD2
TGTGCCAGCAGAGTAGGACTAGCGGGGGCCTACAATGAGCAGTTCTTC
CASRVGLAGAYNEQFF
>TRBJ2-2|few|TRBV6-5|TRBD2
TGTGCCAGCAAATCGGGGGGAGTAGGCGGGGAGCTGTTTTTT
CASKSGGVGGELFF
>TRBJ1-1|-|TRBV25-1|-
TGTGCCAGCAGTGAGACAGGTTTGGGCACTGAAGCTTTCTTT
CASSETGLGTEAFF
>TRBJ2-2|-|TRBV9|-
TGTGCCAGCAGCCCTCGCGAAGGGGACACCGGGGAGCTGTTTTTT
CASSPREGDTGELFF
>TRBJ1-1|-|TRBV5-1|-
TGCGCCAGCAGCTTGGGACAGACCTCCGAAGCTTTCTTT
CASSLGQTSEAFF
>TRBJ1-2|few|TRBV5-4|-
TGTGCCAGCAGCTTGGAAACGGGACACGCCTATGGCTACACCTTC
CASSLETGHAYGYTF
>TRBJ2-7|-|TRBV21-1|-
TGTGCCAGCACCAACCGACAGGGGGTTGACTACGAGCAGTACTTC
CASTNRQGVDYEQYF
>TRBJ2-7|-|TRBV6-5|TRBD1
TGTGCCAGCAGTCGCGGACAGGGCGAGCAGTACTTC
CASSRGQGEQYF
>TRBJ1-1|-|TRBV6-5|-
TGTGCCAGCAGCGCGCACGGGGGGAACACTGAAGCTTTCTTT
CASSAHGGNTEAFF
>TRBJ1-5|-|TRBV6-5|TRBD1
TGTGCCAGCAGTTATCTGCAGGGGGATCAGCCCCAGCATTTT
CASSYLQGDQPQHF
>TRBJ2-1|few|TRBV28|-
TGTGCCAGCAGTTTCGGGTCGTCGGGGAATGAGCAGTTCTTC
CASSFGSSGNEQFF
>TRBJ1-2|once|TRBV28|-
TGTGCCAGCAGTCCTTCCAACTATGGCTACACCTTC
CASSPSNYGYTF
>TRBJ2-1|once|TRBV10-3|TRBD1
TGTGCCATCAGTGAGACTTTGAAAGGGAGCCATGGGACAGCCTCCTACAATGAGCAGTTCTTC
CAISETLKGSHGTASYNEQFF
>TRBJ1-1|-|TRBV27|-
TGTGCCAGCAGTACTCTACAGGGAGGGGCTGAAGCTTTCTTT
CASSTLQGGAEAFF
>TRBJ1-2|-|TRBV28|-
TGTGCCAGCCAGCGGGCGGGGCATGGCTACACCTTC
CASQRAGHGYTF
>TRBJ2-7|-|TRBV4-3|-
TGCGCCAGCAGCCAAGATTTGAGAGGCTCCTACGAGCAGTACTTC
CASSQDLRGSYEQYF
>TRBJ2-1|-|TRBV7-9|TRBD2
TGTGCCAGCAGCTTAGCCCGACTAGCTGGGACCGATGAGCAGTTCTTC
CASSLARLAGTDEQFF
>TRBJ1-1|-|TRBV28|TRBD1
TGTGCCAGCAGGACAGGGCGGTTTAGCACTGAAGCTTTCTTT
CASRTGRFSTEAFF
>TRBJ2-1|-|TRBV7-9|TRBD1
TGTGCCAGCAGCTTCAGACAGGGGCTCGACAATGAGCAGTTCTTC
CASSFRQGLDNEQFF